This T cell receptor (beta chain) was recovered during a study of radiation and T cells in renal cell carcinoma. Germline V gene sequence: CDR1 MNHEY, CDR2 SMNVEV (reference sequence). V lost 3 bases and J lost 4; bases outside the gene matches: 4. This CDR3 is 15 amino acids long. Time point noted: blood 4 weeks post-SBRT, at nephrectomy. As for treatment: 15 Gy SBRT to primary tumor, nephrectomy 4 weeks later. Here immunoSEQ multiplex PCR was the method, and the copy in TCRdb shows in-frame clones only, minus some. The data hold about 77,000 clones, with roughly 85% observed a single time. The TCR comes from a woman in her sixties or seventies with renal cell carcinoma. The source was blood, collected from a patient whose treatment included radiotherapy and nephrectomy. The chain joins TRBV27 to TRBJ2-7; TRBD1 matches 12 bases. The DNA of the CDR3 is TGTGCCAGCAGTTTGGGGACAGGGGGCGCGTACGAGCAGTACTTC. It encodes CASSLGTGGAYEQYF.